The 18 T cell receptor beta chains below come from one sample, sequenced in a study of CD8 T cells in ankylosing spondylitis. The study, taken as a whole, reports: What seemed typical of ankylosing spondylitis blood was a TCR beta motif built from fewer than ten highly homologous variants.

TCRdb passed the 5' RACE reads through MiXCR, listing each CDR3 protein once. The repertoire includes approximately 550,000 distinct CDR3 sequences, roughly an eighth of them detected once, and around 7% sits in the top ten. What these receptors recognize is not known. The sample was blood, either unsorted or a sorted T cell fraction (not recorded which). The receptors come from a male donor with ankylosing spondylitis.

A remark on this clonotype: This likely comes from a read error, as the CDR3 has no conserved phenylalanine or tryptophan at its end. CDR3 sequence reads: CSARALGGVGNQPQHS. The CDR3, as DNA: TGCAGTGCTAGAGCCCTGGGGGGTGTTGGCAATCAGCCCCAGCATTCT. The V gene is TRBV20-1, the J gene TRBJ1-5, with a weak D call TRBD1 (5 bases). Germline CDR1 is DFQATT and CDR2 is SNEGSKA (reference sequence). V was trimmed by 1 base and J by 2 bases, leaving 15 bases between them. CDR3 length: 16 amino acids.

This clonotype has a count of ten or more. The chain joins TRBV4-1 to TRBJ2-3, with TRBD1 as a possible D gene (5 bases). The CDR3 is made up of 15 amino acids. Per the germline V gene, CDR1 is MGHRA and CDR2 is YSYEKL. V gave up 0 bases and J gave up 2 bases, with 9 bases separating them. The CDR3 protein is CASSQDPGITDTQYF. In DNA form, the CDR3 reads TGCGCCAGCAGCCAAGATCCAGGGATCACAGATACGCAGTATTTT.

In this sample, this clonotype turned up a few times. The J gene is TRBJ1-2, the V gene TRBV20-1; D unresolved. CDR1 is DFQATT, CDR2 SNEGSKA, per germline (reference sequence). This CDR3 has 16 residues. With 1 base removed from V and 0 bases from J, the gap between germline ends came to 15 bases. Here the CDR3 DNA reads TGCAGTGCTAGAGGGTCCGTGACACTTGCTAACTATGGCTACACCTTC. Translating it yields CSARGSVTLANYGYTF.

This clonotype has at least ten counts. The genes are TRBV25-1 and TRBJ2-4; TRBD2 might be the D (6 bases). This CDR3 has 12 amino acids. Per the germline V gene, CDR1 is MGHDK and CDR2 is SYGVNS. Trimming shortened V by 4 bases and J by 8 bases, and 9 bases separated the two germline ends. The CDR3 reads CASSGWRDIQYF. Here the CDR3 DNA reads TGTGCCAGCAGTGGATGGAGGGACATTCAGTACTTC.

The sample holds a few counts of this clonotype. The V and J genes are TRBV19 and TRBJ1-5, with no clear D. The germline V gene encodes CDR1 LNHDA and CDR2 SQIVND (reference sequence). V was pared by 3 bases and J by 4 bases, with 4 bases between. CDR3 length equals 12 residues. This CDR3 is CASSMVNQPQHF. For the CDR3, the DNA is TGTGCCAGTAGTATGGTGAATCAGCCCCAGCATTTT.

The chain links TRBV20-1 to TRBJ2-6, with a possible D match to TRBD2 (6 bases). The CDR3 is 16 amino acids. Trimming left V 0 bases short and J 7 bases short, with 16 bases between. The germline CDR1 and CDR2 sequences are DFQATT and SNEGSKA (reference sequence). The chain's CDR3 is CSARDWRGGGANVLTF. DNA for the CDR3: TGCAGTGCTAGAGATTGGCGGGGAGGTGGAGCCAACGTCCTGACTTTC.

This clonotype was counted only a few times. The genes are TRBV5-6 and TRBJ2-1; tentative D call: TRBD2 (6 bases). From germline, CDR1 is SGHDT and CDR2 YYEEEE. The CDR3 extends over 16 amino acids. Trimming stripped 3 bases from V and 3 bases from J, with 16 bases between. CDR3 sequence reads: CASSSGAGRYYNEQFF. The CDR3 DNA follows: TGTGCCAGCAGCTCTGGAGCGGGCCGATACTACAATGAGCAGTTCTTC.

V gene TRBV12-3 or TRBV12-4 combines with J gene TRBJ2-7; D is ambiguous. V was cut by 5 bases and J by 2 bases, with 10 bases left in between. The CDR3 is 13 amino acids. CDR3 protein: CASSDRVPYEQYF. For the CDR3, the DNA is TGTGCCAGCAGTGACCGGGTTCCCTACGAGCAGTACTTC.

This clonotype was seen a few times. V usage is TRBV11-3 and J usage is TRBJ1-1; D gene ambiguous. This CDR3 has 14 amino acids. In germline, CDR1 is SGHNT, CDR2 YENEEA. V gave up 2 bases and J gave up 1 base, with 8 bases separating them. The CDR3 coding sequence is TGTGCCAGCAGCTTAACCTACGAGAACACTGAAGCTTTCTTT. Its translation is CASSLTYENTEAFF. The full variable domain, rest sourced from reference TRBV11-3 and TRBJ1-1, is EAGVVQSPRYKIIEKKQPVAFWCNPISGHNTLYWYLQNLGQGPELLIRYENEEAVDDSQLPKDRFSAERLKGVDSTLKIQPAELGDSAVYLCASSLTYENTEAFFGQGTRLTVV.

This clonotype has just a few counts. The chain is built from TRBV5-1 and TRBJ2-1; 9 nucleotides align to TRBD2. V was clipped by 3 bases and J by 8 bases; unmatched bases: 9. The CDR3 runs 15 residues. The germline gives CDR1 SGHRS, CDR2 YFSETQ. The CDR3 DNA follows: TGCGCCAGCAGCTATTCACCTAGCGGGATGGATGAGCAGTTCTTC. This encodes CASSYSPSGMDEQFF. The entire variable domain, with the rest obtained from reference TRBV5-1 and TRBJ2-1, is as follows: KAGVTQTPRYLIKTRGQQVTLSCSPISGHRSVSWYQQTPGQGLQFLFEYFSETQRNKGNFPGRFSGRQFSNSRSEMNVSTLELGDSALYLCASSYSPSGMDEQFFGPGTRLTVL.

Only a few counts were recorded for this clonotype. The gene calls are TRBV5-1 and TRBJ2-1; weak D call: TRBD2 (7 bases). CDR1 SGHRS and CDR2 YFSETQ come from the germline V gene. The CDR3 has 14 amino acids. Trimming took 0 bases from V and 10 from J, leaving 14 bases between them. The CDR3: CASSLGQGRDEQFF. CDR3 bases: TGCGCCAGCAGCTTGGGTCAGGGGAGGGACGAGCAGTTCTTC.

This clonotype was detected a few times. The chain recombines TRBV12-3 or TRBV12-4 with TRBJ2-1; no clear D. Deletions cut 2 bases from V and 7 bases from J, with 9 bases between. This CDR3 has 13 amino acids. CDR3 sequence reads: CASSLSTENEQFF. As DNA, the CDR3 is TGTGCCAGCAGTTTATCTACAGAGAATGAGCAGTTCTTC.

A few counts support this clonotype. The genes are TRBV3-1 and TRBJ2-2, with D hard to call. Germline lookup yields CDR1 LGHDT and CDR2 YNNKEL (reference sequence). The CDR3 has 14 residues. V lost 2 bases and J lost 8, with 12 bases in between. CDR3 protein: CASSQSLTQGELFF. Written as DNA, the CDR3 is TGTGCCAGCAGCCAATCCCTAACTCAAGGGGAGCTGTTTTTT.

This clonotype was found once. The J gene is TRBJ1-3, the V gene TRBV29-1; 8 nucleotides align to TRBD1. This CDR3 is built from 14 residues. J was trimmed by 2 bases and V by 4 bases; bases with no gene match: 4. CDR1 and CDR2 from the germline V gene are SQVTM and ANQGSEA. The CDR3 region is CSVAPDRAGNTIYF. The CDR3 DNA sequence: TGCAGCGTTGCCCCGGACAGGGCTGGAAACACCATATATTTT.

This clonotype was counted ten times or more. V usage is TRBV5-1 and J usage is TRBJ2-3; the D gene is possibly TRBD2 (5 bases). Deletions cut 5 bases from V and 2 bases from J, with 18 bases between. The CDR3 is 16 amino acids. CDR1 is SGHRS, CDR2 YFSETQ, per germline. The CDR3 region is CASRPYQADLTDTQYF. The CDR3 DNA reads TGCGCCAGCAGACCCTATCAAGCGGACCTCACAGATACGCAGTATTTT.

This clonotype was found a few times. The genes are TRBV7-9 and TRBJ1-1, with 7 bases matching TRBD1. V trimming: 7 bases; J trimming: 5 bases; junction bases outside the gene matches: 4. The V gene's germline CDR1 is SEHNR and CDR2 FQNEAQ (reference sequence). This CDR3 contains 12 residues. CDR3 amino acids: CASKGAGTEAFF. In nucleotides, the CDR3 is TGTGCCAGCAAGGGGGCCGGGACTGAAGCTTTCTTT.

V and J are TRBV15 and TRBJ2-1; 7 bases are a match to TRBD2. Trimming at V came to 4 bases and at J to 7 bases, leaving 10 bases not matched to a gene. This CDR3 has 15 residues. Germline CDR1 LNHNV, CDR2 YYDKDF (reference sequence). This CDR3 is CATSTLGREVNEQFF. CDR3 sequence (DNA): TGTGCCACCAGCACCCTAGGACGGGAGGTGAATGAGCAGTTCTTC.

This clonotype has more than one count but fewer than ten. This rearrangement joins TRBV5-1 to TRBJ2-5; 10 bases match TRBD1. The ends lost 4 bases at V and 2 bases at J; junction bases unmatched: 5. This CDR3 comprises 15 residues. Germline V lookup: CDR1 SGHRS, CDR2 YFSETQ. CDR3 in amino acids: CASSPLGQGQETQYF. The CDR3 region has the DNA TGCGCCAGCAGCCCGCTGGGACAGGGGCAAGAGACCCAGTACTTC.